This TCR beta chain originates from a study of control samples from healthy donors and cancer patients. Some clones are missing from TCRdb's copy, which holds only in-frame ones; the method was immunoSEQ multiplex PCR. The sample has roughly 180,000 clones; 90% to 95% are singletons. What was sequenced was blood. This TCR came from a woman aged 18-35 years in good health.

The chain's CDR3 is CASIKGTSYNSPLHF. CDR3 nucleotides: TGTGCCAGCATAAAGGGGACCTCCTATAATTCACCCCTCCACTTT. V usage is TRBV2 and J usage is TRBJ1-6; perhaps TRBD1 as D (5 bases). The CDR3 has 15 amino acids. V lost 7 bases to trimming and J lost 0 bases, with 10 bases between them. Looked up from germline, CDR1 is SNHLY and CDR2 is FYNNEI.